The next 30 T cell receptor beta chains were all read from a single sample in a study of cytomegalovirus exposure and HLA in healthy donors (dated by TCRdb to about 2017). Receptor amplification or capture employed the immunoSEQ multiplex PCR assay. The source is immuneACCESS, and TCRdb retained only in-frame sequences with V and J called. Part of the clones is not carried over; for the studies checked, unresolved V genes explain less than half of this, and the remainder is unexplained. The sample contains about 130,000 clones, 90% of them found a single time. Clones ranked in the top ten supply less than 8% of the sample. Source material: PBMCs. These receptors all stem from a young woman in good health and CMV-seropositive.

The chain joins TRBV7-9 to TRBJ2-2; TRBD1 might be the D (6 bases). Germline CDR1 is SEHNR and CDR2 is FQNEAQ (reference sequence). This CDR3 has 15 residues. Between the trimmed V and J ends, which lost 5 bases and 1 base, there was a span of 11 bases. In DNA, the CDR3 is TGTGCCAGCAGCACCTGGGACAAGAACACCGGGGAGCTGTTTTTT. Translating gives CASSTWDKNTGELFF.

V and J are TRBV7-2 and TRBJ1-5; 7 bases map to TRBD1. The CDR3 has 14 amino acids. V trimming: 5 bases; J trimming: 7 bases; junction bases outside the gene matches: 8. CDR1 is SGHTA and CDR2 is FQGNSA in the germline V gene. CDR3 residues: CASSVGGAGQPQHF. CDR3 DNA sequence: TGTGCCAGCAGCGTAGGGGGCGCAGGACAGCCCCAGCATTTT.

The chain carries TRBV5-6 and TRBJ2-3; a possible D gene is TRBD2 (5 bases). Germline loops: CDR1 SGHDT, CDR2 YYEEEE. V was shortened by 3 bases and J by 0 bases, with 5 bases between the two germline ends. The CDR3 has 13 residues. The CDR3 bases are TGTGCCAGCAGCTGGACTAGCACAGATACGCAGTATTTT. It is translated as CASSWTSTDTQYF.

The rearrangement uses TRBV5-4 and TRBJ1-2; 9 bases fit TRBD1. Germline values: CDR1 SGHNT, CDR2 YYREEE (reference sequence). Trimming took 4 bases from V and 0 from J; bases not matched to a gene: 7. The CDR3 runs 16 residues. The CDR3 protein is CASSRPGTGTNYGYTF. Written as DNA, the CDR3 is TGTGCCAGCAGCCGGCCAGGGACAGGGACTAACTATGGCTACACCTTC. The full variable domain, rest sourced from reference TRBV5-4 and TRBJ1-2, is ETGVTQSPTHLIKTRGQQVTLRCSSQSGHNTVSWYQQALGQGPQFIFQYYREEENGRGNFPPRFSGLQFPNYSSELNVNALELDDSALYLCASSRPGTGTNYGYTFGSGTRLTVV.

The chain's CDR3 is CASSFPGLEAFF. CDR3 nucleotide sequence: TGCGCCAGCAGCTTTCCAGGATTGGAAGCTTTCTTT. The rearrangement joins TRBV5-1 to TRBJ1-1; D ambiguous. Germline assignment: CDR1 SGHRS and CDR2 YFSETQ. Deletions cut 2 bases from V and 8 bases from J, with 10 bases between. CDR3 size: 12 residues.

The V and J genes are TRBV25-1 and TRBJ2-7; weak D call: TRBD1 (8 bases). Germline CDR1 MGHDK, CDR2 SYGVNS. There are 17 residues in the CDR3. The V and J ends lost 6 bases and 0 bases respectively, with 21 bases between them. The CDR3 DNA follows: TGTGCCAGCAGGGCACAGGGGGGGGGTCCTAGCTCCTACGAGCAGTACTTC. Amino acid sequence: CASRAQGGGPSSYEQYF.

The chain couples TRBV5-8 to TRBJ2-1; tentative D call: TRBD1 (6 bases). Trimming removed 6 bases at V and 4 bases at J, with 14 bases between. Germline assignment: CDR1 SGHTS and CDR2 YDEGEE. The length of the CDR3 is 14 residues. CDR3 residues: CASTTDSSYNEQFF. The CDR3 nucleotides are TGTGCCAGCACCACGGACAGCTCATACAATGAGCAGTTCTTC.

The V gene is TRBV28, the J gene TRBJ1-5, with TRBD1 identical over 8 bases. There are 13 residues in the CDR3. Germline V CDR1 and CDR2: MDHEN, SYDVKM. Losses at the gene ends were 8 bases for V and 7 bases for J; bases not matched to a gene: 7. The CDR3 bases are TGTGCCAGCGCGAGGACAGGGCAGCAGCCCCAGCATTTT. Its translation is CASARTGQQPQHF.

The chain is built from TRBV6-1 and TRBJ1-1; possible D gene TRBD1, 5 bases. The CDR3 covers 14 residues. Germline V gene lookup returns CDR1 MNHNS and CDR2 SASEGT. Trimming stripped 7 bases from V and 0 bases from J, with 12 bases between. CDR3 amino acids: CASKEGPLNTEAFF. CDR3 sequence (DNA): TGTGCCAGCAAGGAGGGACCTCTGAACACTGAAGCTTTCTTT.

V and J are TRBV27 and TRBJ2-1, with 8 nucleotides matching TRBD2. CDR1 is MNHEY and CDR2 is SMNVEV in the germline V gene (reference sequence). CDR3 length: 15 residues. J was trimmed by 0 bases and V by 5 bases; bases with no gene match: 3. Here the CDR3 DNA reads TGTGCCAGCAGTACTAGCGGACTCTCCTACAATGAGCAGTTCTTC. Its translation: CASSTSGLSYNEQFF.

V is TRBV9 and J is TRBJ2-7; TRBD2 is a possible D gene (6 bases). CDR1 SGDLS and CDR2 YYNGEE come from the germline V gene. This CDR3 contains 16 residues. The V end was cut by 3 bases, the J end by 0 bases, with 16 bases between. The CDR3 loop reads CASSDPLGGASYEQYF. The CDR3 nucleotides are TGTGCCAGCAGCGACCCACTCGGCGGGGCCTCCTACGAGCAGTACTTC.

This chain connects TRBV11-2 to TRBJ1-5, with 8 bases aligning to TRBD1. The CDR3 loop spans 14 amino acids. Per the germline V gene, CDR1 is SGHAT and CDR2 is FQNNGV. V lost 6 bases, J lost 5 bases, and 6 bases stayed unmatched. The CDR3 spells CASSGQGGDQPQHF. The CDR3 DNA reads TGTGCCAGCAGTGGACAGGGAGGGGATCAGCCCCAGCATTTT.

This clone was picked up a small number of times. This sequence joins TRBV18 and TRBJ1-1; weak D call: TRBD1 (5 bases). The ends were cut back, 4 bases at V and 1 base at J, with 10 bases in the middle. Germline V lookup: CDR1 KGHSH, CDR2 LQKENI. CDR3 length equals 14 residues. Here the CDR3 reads CASSLGRGNTEAFF. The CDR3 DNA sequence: TGTGCCAGCTCACTAGGAAGGGGGAACACTGAAGCTTTCTTT.

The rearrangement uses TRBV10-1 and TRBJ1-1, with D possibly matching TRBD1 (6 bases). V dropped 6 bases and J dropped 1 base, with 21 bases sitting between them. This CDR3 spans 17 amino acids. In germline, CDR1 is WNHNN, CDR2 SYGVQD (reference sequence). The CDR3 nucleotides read TGCGCCAGCAGCCTGAGGGTGCCAGGGGAGAGGAACACTGAAGCTTTCTTT. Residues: CASSLRVPGERNTEAFF.

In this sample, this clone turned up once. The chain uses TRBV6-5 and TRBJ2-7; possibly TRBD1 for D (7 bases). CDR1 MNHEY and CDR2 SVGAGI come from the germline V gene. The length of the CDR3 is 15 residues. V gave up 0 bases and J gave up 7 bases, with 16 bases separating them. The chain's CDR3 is CASSYSTGRRGEQYF. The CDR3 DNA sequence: TGTGCCAGCAGTTACTCGACAGGGAGGCGGGGAGAGCAGTACTTC.

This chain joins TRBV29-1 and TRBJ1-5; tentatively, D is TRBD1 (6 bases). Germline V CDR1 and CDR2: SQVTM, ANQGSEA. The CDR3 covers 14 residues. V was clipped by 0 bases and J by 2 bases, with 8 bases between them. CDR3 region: CSVEDEGGNQPQHF. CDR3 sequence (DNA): TGCAGCGTTGAAGATGAGGGGGGCAATCAGCCCCAGCATTTT.

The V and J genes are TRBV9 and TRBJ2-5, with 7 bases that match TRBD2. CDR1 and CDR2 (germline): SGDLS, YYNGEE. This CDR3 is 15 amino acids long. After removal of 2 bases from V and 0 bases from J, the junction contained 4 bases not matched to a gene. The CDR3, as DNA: TGTGCCAGCAGCGTGGGTAGCGGGTACCAAGAGACCCAGTACTTC. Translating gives CASSVGSGYQETQYF.

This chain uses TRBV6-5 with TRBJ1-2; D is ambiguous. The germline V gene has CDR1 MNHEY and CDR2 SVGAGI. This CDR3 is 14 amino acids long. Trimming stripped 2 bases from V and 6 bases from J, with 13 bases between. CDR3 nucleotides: TGTGCCAGCAGTTACACCAGTCTCGGGGATGGCTACACCTTC. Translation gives CASSYTSLGDGYTF.

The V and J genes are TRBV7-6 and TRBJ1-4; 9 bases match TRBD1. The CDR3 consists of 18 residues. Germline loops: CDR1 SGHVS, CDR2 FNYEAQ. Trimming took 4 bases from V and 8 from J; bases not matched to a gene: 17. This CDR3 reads CASSSTGTGLIGSEKLFF. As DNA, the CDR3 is TGTGCCAGCAGCTCCACCGGGACAGGGTTAATCGGGTCGGAAAAACTGTTTTTT.

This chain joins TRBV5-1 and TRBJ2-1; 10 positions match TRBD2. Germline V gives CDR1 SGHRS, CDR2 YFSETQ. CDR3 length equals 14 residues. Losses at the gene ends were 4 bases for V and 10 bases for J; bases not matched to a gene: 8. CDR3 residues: CASSPLAGAPEQFF. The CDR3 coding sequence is TGCGCCAGCAGCCCCCTAGCGGGGGCCCCCGAGCAGTTCTTC.

CDR3 region: CASSAVGGEKLFF. CDR3 coding DNA: TGTGCCAGCAGCGCCGTCGGAGGTGAAAAACTGTTTTTT. The chain joins TRBV7-2 to TRBJ1-4, with no clear D. The CDR3 consists of 13 residues. The V gene lost 5 bases and the J gene lost 7 bases, with 11 bases spanning the gap. Germline V CDR1 and CDR2: SGHTA, FQGNSA.

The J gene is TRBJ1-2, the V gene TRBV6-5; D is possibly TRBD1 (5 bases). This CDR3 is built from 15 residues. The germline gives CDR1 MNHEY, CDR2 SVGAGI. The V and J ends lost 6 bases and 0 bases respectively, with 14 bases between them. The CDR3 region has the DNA TGTGCCAGCAGCGGGGTCGGGGGAGCTAACTATGGCTACACCTTC. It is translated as CASSGVGGANYGYTF.

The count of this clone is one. The chain's CDR3 is CASSLGGHTDTQYF. The CDR3 DNA reads as TGCGCCAGCAGCTTGGGGGGGCACACAGATACGCAGTATTTT. This chain joins TRBV5-1 and TRBJ2-3, with a tentative D call TRBD1 (6 bases). V lost 0 bases to trimming and J lost 2 bases, with 7 bases between them. The germline gives CDR1 SGHRS, CDR2 YFSETQ. The CDR3 is made up of 14 amino acids.

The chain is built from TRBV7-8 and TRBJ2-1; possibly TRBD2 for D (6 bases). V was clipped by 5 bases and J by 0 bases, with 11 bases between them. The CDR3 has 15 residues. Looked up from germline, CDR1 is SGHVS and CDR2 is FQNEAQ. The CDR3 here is CASSRDGSSYNEQFF. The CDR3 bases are TGTGCCAGCAGCCGGGACGGGAGCTCCTACAATGAGCAGTTCTTC. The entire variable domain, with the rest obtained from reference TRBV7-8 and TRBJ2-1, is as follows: GAGVSQSPRYKVAKRGQDVALRCDPISGHVSLFWYQQALGQGPEFLTYFQNEAQLDKSGLPSDRFFAERPEGSVSTLKIQRTQQEDSAVYLCASSRDGSSYNEQFFGPGTRLTVL.

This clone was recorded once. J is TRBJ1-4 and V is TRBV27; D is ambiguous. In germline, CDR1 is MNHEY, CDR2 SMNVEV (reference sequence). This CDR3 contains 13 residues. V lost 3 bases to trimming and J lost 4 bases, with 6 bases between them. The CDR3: CASSFSGNEKLFF. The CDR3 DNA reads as TGTGCCAGCAGTTTCTCCGGTAATGAAAAACTGTTTTTT.

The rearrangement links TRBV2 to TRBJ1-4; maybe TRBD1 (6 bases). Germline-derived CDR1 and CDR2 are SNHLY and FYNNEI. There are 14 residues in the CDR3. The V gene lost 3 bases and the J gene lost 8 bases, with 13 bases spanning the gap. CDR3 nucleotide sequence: TGTGCCAGCAGTGATAGACAGGCAGGGGAAAAACTGTTTTTT. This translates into CASSDRQAGEKLFF.

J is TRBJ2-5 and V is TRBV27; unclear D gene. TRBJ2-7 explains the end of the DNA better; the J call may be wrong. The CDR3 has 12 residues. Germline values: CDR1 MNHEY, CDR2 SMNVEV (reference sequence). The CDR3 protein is CASRGRDYEQYF. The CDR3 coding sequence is TGTGCCAGCAGAGGAAGGGACTACGAGCAGTACTTC.

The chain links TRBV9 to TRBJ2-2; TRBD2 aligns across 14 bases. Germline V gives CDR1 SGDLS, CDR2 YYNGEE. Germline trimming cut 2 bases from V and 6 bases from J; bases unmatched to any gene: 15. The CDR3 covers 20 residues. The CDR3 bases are TGTGCCAGCAGCGTTTCCGGGACTAGCGGGAGTGGAGGGAAGTCCGGGGAGCTGTTTTTT. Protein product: CASSVSGTSGSGGKSGELFF. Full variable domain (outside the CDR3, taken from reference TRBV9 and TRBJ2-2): DSGVTQTPKHLITATGQRVTLRCSPRSGDLSVYWYQQSLDQGLQFLIQYYNGEERAKGNILERFSAQQFPDLHSELNLSSLELGDSALYFCASSVSGTSGSGGKSGELFFGEGSRLTVL.

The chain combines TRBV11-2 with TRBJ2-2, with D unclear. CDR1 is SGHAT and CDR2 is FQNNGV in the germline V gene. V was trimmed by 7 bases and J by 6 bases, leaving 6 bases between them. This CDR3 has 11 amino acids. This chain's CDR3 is CASTQSGELFF. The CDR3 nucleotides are TGTGCCAGCACACAATCCGGGGAGCTGTTTTTT.

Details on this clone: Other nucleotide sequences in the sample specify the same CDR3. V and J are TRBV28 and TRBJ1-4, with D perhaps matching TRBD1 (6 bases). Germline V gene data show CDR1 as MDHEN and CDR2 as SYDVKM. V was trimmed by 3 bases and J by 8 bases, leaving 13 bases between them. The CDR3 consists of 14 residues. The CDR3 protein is CASSFRQGREKLFF. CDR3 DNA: TGTGCCAGCAGTTTCAGGCAGGGGCGGGAAAAACTGTTTTTT.